Below, 13 T cell receptor beta chains from the same sample are listed, as sequenced in a study of metastatic and nonmetastatic thyroid tumors (dated by TCRdb to about 2020). No treatment had been received by any patient before thyroid surgery. The receptor library was made with PCR. Instrument used: Illumina HiSeq 4000. The public reads were reanalyzed by TCRdb: fastp trimming at Q25, MiXCR alignment, in-frame beta chains only. Across this sample there are some 17,000 clones, with roughly 22% seen only once. The top ten constitute just over 20% of the sample. The sample consisted of adjacent normal tissue. Receptors were obtained from a female donor with papillary thyroid cancer or a benign thyroid nodule (not recorded which). Some clones in this sample may be carry-over from other donors' samples.

At least ten counts were recorded for this clone. This chain uses TRBV7-8 with TRBJ2-1; D remains ambiguous. CDR1 is SGHVS, CDR2 FQNEAQ, per germline. The V end was cut by 1 base, the J end by 3 bases, with 10 bases between. There are 15 residues in the CDR3. CDR3 amino acids: CASSLDYGDYNEQFF. CDR3 in DNA: TGTGCCAGCAGCTTAGATTATGGGGACTACAATGAGCAGTTCTTC. The whole variable domain, filled in from reference TRBV7-8 and TRBJ2-1, reads GAGVSQSPRYKVAKRGQDVALRCDPISGHVSLFWYQQALGQGPEFLTYFQNEAQLDKSGLPSDRFFAERPEGSVSTLKIQRTQQEDSAVYLCASSLDYGDYNEQFFGPGTRLTVL.

At least ten counts were recorded for this clone. The chain links TRBV6-1 to TRBJ2-7, with D possibly called TRBD1 or TRBD2 (5 bases each). CDR1 and CDR2 (germline): MNHNS, SASEGT. Trimming cost V 5 bases and J 1 base, with 15 bases left between them. This CDR3 is 15 amino acids long. The CDR3 sequence is CASSPGRGFSYEQYF. The CDR3, as DNA: TGTGCCAGCAGTCCGGGACGGGGCTTTTCCTACGAGCAGTACTTC.

This clone has ten or more counts. This rearrangement joins TRBV25-1 to TRBJ2-7; D is unclear. The CDR3 is 13 residues long. The germline V gene encodes CDR1 MGHDK and CDR2 SYGVNS. The V end was cut by 3 bases, the J end by 3 bases, with 9 bases between. CDR3 DNA sequence: TGTGCCAGCAGTGACCCCGGGCACTACGAGCAGTACTTC. Its translation is CASSDPGHYEQYF.

Only a few counts were recorded for this clone. The V call is TRBV12-3 or TRBV12-4, the J call TRBJ2-1, with unresolved D. Trimming took 5 bases from V and 9 from J, leaving 8 bases between them. The CDR3 loop spans 11 amino acids. The CDR3 region is CASSAGVEQFF. DNA for the CDR3: TGTGCCAGCAGTGCAGGCGTTGAGCAGTTCTTC.

In its sample, this clone was seen a few times. The chain links TRBV6-1 to TRBJ2-1; the D call may be TRBD1 or TRBD2 (5 bases each). CDR1 is MNHNS and CDR2 is SASEGT in the germline V gene. V lost 5 bases and J 0 bases, leaving 11 bases between the germline ends. The CDR3 length is 15 residues. Here the CDR3 reads CASSRDDSSYNEQFF. The CDR3 bases are TGTGCCAGCAGTCGGGACGATAGCTCCTACAATGAGCAGTTCTTC.

The V gene is TRBV20-1, the J gene TRBJ2-3, with D possibly TRBD2 on 5 matching bases. V was cut by 6 bases and J by 2 bases, with 12 bases left in between. The CDR3 spans 13 residues. Germline loops: CDR1 DFQATT, CDR2 SNEGSKA (reference sequence). CDR3 sequence: CSAPGVSTDTQYF. Here the CDR3 DNA reads TGCAGTGCCCCCGGGGTTTCCACAGATACGCAGTATTTT.

The chain links TRBV5-1 to TRBJ1-2; maybe TRBD1 (6 bases). The CDR3 loop spans 13 amino acids. Trimming removed 0 bases at V and 6 bases at J, with 9 bases between. Germline-derived CDR1 and CDR2 are SGHRS and YFSETQ. The CDR3 nucleotides read TGCGCCAGCAGCTTGGCCGAGGGGGATGGCTACACCTTC. Its translation is CASSLAEGDGYTF.

This clone appeared a few times. The chain is built from TRBV20-1 and TRBJ2-7; 8 bases map to TRBD2. The CDR3 runs 19 residues. With 1 base clipped from V and 5 bases from J, the junction kept 22 bases outside the gene matches. Per the germline V gene, CDR1 is DFQATT and CDR2 is SNEGSKA (reference sequence). CDR3 sequence: CSARGWAGGLSARVDEQYF. The CDR3 DNA reads as TGCAGTGCTAGAGGGTGGGCGGGAGGCCTCTCGGCCCGCGTGGACGAGCAGTACTTC.

The chain has TRBV20-1 and TRBJ2-7; 8 nucleotides match TRBD2. Trimming took 2 bases from V and 3 from J; bases not matched to a gene: 12. The CDR3 runs to 16 residues. Germline CDR1 and CDR2: DFQATT and SNEGSKA (reference sequence). This chain's CDR3 is CSARKSNSGNIYEQYF. The CDR3 DNA follows: TGCAGTGCTAGAAAGTCAAATAGCGGGAACATCTACGAGCAGTACTTC.

The CDR3 here is CASSSSGTGPFSPLHF. The CDR3 nucleotides read TGTGCCAGCAGCTCATCCGGGACAGGCCCCTTCTCACCCCTCCACTTT. The chain links TRBV9 to TRBJ1-6; TRBD1 agrees at 8 bases. Germline loops: CDR1 SGDLS, CDR2 YYNGEE. CDR3 length: 16 residues. The V gene end was trimmed by 4 bases and the J gene end by 10 bases; junction bases not matched to a gene: 13. Variable domain in full (rest from reference TRBV9 and TRBJ1-6): DSGVTQTPKHLITATGQRVTLRCSPRSGDLSVYWYQQSLDQGLQFLIQYYNGEERAKGNILERFSAQQFPDLHSELNLSSLELGDSALYFCASSSSGTGPFSPLHFGNGTRLTVT.

The V call is TRBV7-8, the J call TRBJ2-7; D is ambiguous. Germline values: CDR1 SGHVS, CDR2 FQNEAQ. V was trimmed by 1 base and J by 6 bases, leaving 10 bases between them. The CDR3 extends over 13 amino acids. Here the CDR3 reads CASSLGVLVEQYF. CDR3 DNA sequence: TGTGCCAGCAGCTTAGGAGTTCTGGTCGAGCAGTACTTC.

This chain links TRBV25-1 with TRBJ2-5; 7 nucleotides agree with TRBD2. This CDR3 is 18 amino acids long. Germline assignment: CDR1 MGHDK and CDR2 SYGVNS. V lost 3 bases to trimming and J lost 1 base; unmatched junction nucleotides: 14. For the CDR3, the DNA is TGTGCCAGCAGTGACCCGGGGAGGGGCAGCGGGACCCAAGAGACCCAGTACTTC. The encoded protein is CASSDPGRGSGTQETQYF.

This clone came up a few times. The chain is built from TRBV12-3 or TRBV12-4 and TRBJ1-4, with a possible D match to TRBD1 (5 bases). This CDR3 contains 14 residues. The V end was cut by 8 bases, the J end by 2 bases, with 12 bases between. The CDR3 protein is CASSPGLTNEKLFF. The CDR3 DNA follows: TGTGCCAGCTCACCGGGGCTTACTAATGAAAAACTGTTTTTT.